This TCR beta chain was obtained from a study of cytomegalovirus exposure and HLA in healthy donors. This cohort consisted of healthy bone marrow donors. Primers included in the PCR were 60 Vbeta and 13 Jbeta primers. The data were produced by immunoSEQ multiplex PCR, yet TCRdb's version contains in-frame clones alone and is incomplete. The sample records about 180,000 clones, over 70% being singletons. The material sequenced was PBMCs. The sequence derives from a woman in her twenties or thirties in good health and CMV-seronegative.

CDR3 sequence reads: CAIREVQGAFEAFF. The CDR3 DNA reads TGTGCCATCAGAGAGGTACAGGGGGCGTTTGAAGCTTTCTTT. This chain links TRBV10-3 with TRBJ1-1, with TRBD1 matching over 9 bases. CDR3 size: 14 residues. Germline-derived CDR1 and CDR2 are ENHRY and SYGVKD. The ends lost 6 bases at V and 7 bases at J; junction bases unmatched: 9.